These T cell receptor beta chains were read from a single sample in a study of cytomegalovirus exposure and HLA in healthy donors. Sequencing was performed with immunoSEQ multiplex PCR; in TCRdb, only in-frame clones are kept and a portion is missing. The sample table includes 150,000 to 250,000 clones. What was sequenced was PBMCs. The receptors here all came from a boy younger than 18 in good health and CMV-seronegative. CDR3s include the opening cysteine and the closing phenylalanine or tryptophan. D genes are given only for firm matches.

v_call: TRBV19; j_call: TRBJ2-7; d_call: TRBD1; cdr3_nt: TGTGCCAGTACTCAGGACAGGGCCTATAGCTACGAGCAGTACTTC; cdr3_aa: CASTQDRAYSYEQYF
v_call: TRBV18; j_call: TRBJ1-1; d_call: .; cdr3_nt: TGTGCCAGCTCACCACCGGAGGTTACCACTTCTGAAGCTTTCTTT; cdr3_aa: CASSPPEVTTSEAFF
v_call: TRBV13; j_call: TRBJ1-1; d_call: .; cdr3_nt: TGTGCCAGCAGCTCCAGGGTGAACACTGAAGCTTTCTTT; cdr3_aa: CASSSRVNTEAFF
v_call: TRBV5-4; j_call: TRBJ2-2; d_call: TRBD2; cdr3_nt: TGTGCCAGCAGCTTATCTATGCTAGCGGGGAACACCGGGGAGCTGTTTTTT; cdr3_aa: CASSLSMLAGNTGELFF
v_call: TRBV19; j_call: TRBJ2-5; d_call: TRBD2; cdr3_nt: TGTGCCAGTAGTATAGGACTAGCGGGGGGGCCACGGCAAGAGACCCAGTACTTC; cdr3_aa: CASSIGLAGGPRQETQYF
v_call: TRBV2; j_call: TRBJ1-2; d_call: .; cdr3_nt: TGTGCCAGCAGCCGAAACGGTGGGCCCTATGGCTACACCTTC; cdr3_aa: CASSRNGGPYGYTF
v_call: TRBV5-8; j_call: TRBJ1-2; d_call: TRBD1; cdr3_nt: TGTGCCAGCAGCTTGAAGGGGGTCAGGGGGCGAGTGGGCTATGGCTACACCTTC; cdr3_aa: CASSLKGVRGRVGYGYTF
v_call: TRBV30; j_call: TRBJ2-7; d_call: TRBD1; cdr3_nt: TGTGCCTGGAGTGGGCAGGACAGGTTCCACGAGCAGTACTTC; cdr3_aa: CAWSGQDRFHEQYF
v_call: TRBV29-1; j_call: TRBJ1-1; d_call: .; cdr3_nt: TGCAGCGTTCCCGGGACACCGAGTCCTGAAGCTTTCTTT; cdr3_aa: CSVPGTPSPEAFF
v_call: TRBV30; j_call: TRBJ1-2; d_call: TRBD1; cdr3_nt: TGTGCCTGGACAGATCCTGGACAGGGTAACTATGGCTACACCTTC; cdr3_aa: CAWTDPGQGNYGYTF
v_call: TRBV5-1; j_call: TRBJ1-4; d_call: TRBD1; cdr3_nt: TGCGCCAGCAGCTTAAGGGACAGGGCGAATGAAAAACTGTTTTTT; cdr3_aa: CASSLRDRANEKLFF
v_call: TRBV6-5; j_call: TRBJ2-2; d_call: .; cdr3_nt: TGTGCCAGCAGTGAACGACAGAAGGCCGGGGAGCTGTTTTTT; cdr3_aa: CASSERQKAGELFF
v_call: TRBV30; j_call: TRBJ1-2; d_call: .; cdr3_nt: TGTGCCTGGAGCTCACGGGAGCATACGTACTTC; cdr3_aa: CAWSSREHTYF
v_call: TRBV11-2; j_call: TRBJ2-3; d_call: TRBD2; cdr3_nt: TGTGCCAGCAGCTCTTATAGCGGGGGCACAGATACGCAGTATTTT; cdr3_aa: CASSSYSGGTDTQYF
v_call: TRBV6-1; j_call: TRBJ1-5; d_call: TRBD1; cdr3_nt: TGTGCCAGCAAGGGGACAGACGGAAATCAGCCCCAGCATTTT; cdr3_aa: CASKGTDGNQPQHF
v_call: TRBV28; j_call: TRBJ1-4; d_call: .; cdr3_nt: TGTGCCAGTCTGGATGGGCCCTCCACCGGAAAACTGTTTTTT; cdr3_aa: CASLDGPSTGKLFF
v_call: TRBV6-5; j_call: TRBJ2-2; d_call: .; cdr3_nt: TGTGCCAGCAGACCTCCAGGCGCCGGGGAGCTGTTTTTT; cdr3_aa: CASRPPGAGELFF
v_call: TRBV6-6; j_call: TRBJ2-5; d_call: TRBD1; cdr3_nt: TGTGCCAGCAGTTACCTTCCAGGGGGAGTGGAGACCCAGTACTTC; cdr3_aa: CASSYLPGGVETQYF
v_call: TRBV19; j_call: TRBJ1-1; d_call: .; cdr3_nt: TGTGCCACCCGACCGGGGGGGACTGAAGCTTTCTTT; cdr3_aa: CATRPGGTEAFF
v_call: TRBV11-2; j_call: TRBJ2-7; d_call: TRBD1; cdr3_nt: TGTGCCAGCAGCCCCCGGGACAGGTTCTACGAGCAGTACTTC; cdr3_aa: CASSPRDRFYEQYF
v_call: TRBV7-2; j_call: TRBJ2-3; d_call: TRBD2; cdr3_nt: TGTGCCAGCAGCTTAGTGTCTAGCGGGGTAGATACGCAGTATTTT; cdr3_aa: CASSLVSSGVDTQYF
v_call: TRBV19; j_call: TRBJ1-5; d_call: .; cdr3_nt: TGTGCCAGTAGTATGTGGGCCACAGGCGGCAATCAGCCCCAGCATTTT; cdr3_aa: CASSMWATGGNQPQHF
v_call: TRBV18; j_call: TRBJ1-1; d_call: .; cdr3_nt: TGTGCCAGCTCACCACGGGCGGGTAACACTGAAGCTTTCTTT; cdr3_aa: CASSPRAGNTEAFF
v_call: TRBV29-1; j_call: TRBJ2-2; d_call: .; cdr3_nt: TGCAGCGTTGTCTCAGATTCCACCGGGGAGCTGTTTTTT; cdr3_aa: CSVVSDSTGELFF
v_call: TRBV29-1; j_call: TRBJ2-7; d_call: TRBD1; cdr3_nt: TGCAGCGCCGTACAGGGGTCCTACGAGCAGTACTTC; cdr3_aa: CSAVQGSYEQYF
v_call: TRBV27; j_call: TRBJ2-7; d_call: .; cdr3_nt: TGTGCCAGCACCCAATTCGGCTCCCCTGACGGGGAGCAGTACTTC; cdr3_aa: CASTQFGSPDGEQYF
v_call: TRBV27; j_call: TRBJ2-1; d_call: .; cdr3_nt: TGTGCCACCGGACTGGACAGCAATGAGCAGTTCTTC; cdr3_aa: CATGLDSNEQFF